A single TCR beta chain is shown here with its context. This sample is part of a study of blood T cell repertoires in COVID-19. Clones were sequenced by immunoSEQ multiplex PCR, and TCRdb holds only the in-frame ones, with some missing. In the table there are approximately 70,000 clones, 90% of which are singletons. Sequences were obtained from peripheral blood. The sequence was obtained from a woman younger than 30 with acute or convalescent COVID-19.

CDR3 DNA sequence: TGTGCCAGCAGTGATCTAGCCGAGCAGTACTTC. Amino acid sequence: CASSDLAEQYF. The chain combines TRBV6-4 with TRBJ2-7; tentative D call: TRBD2 (5 bases). Between the trimmed V and J ends, which lost 3 bases and 6 bases, there was a span of 6 bases. CDR1 and CDR2 (germline): MRHNA, SNTAGT. The CDR3 is 11 amino acids.